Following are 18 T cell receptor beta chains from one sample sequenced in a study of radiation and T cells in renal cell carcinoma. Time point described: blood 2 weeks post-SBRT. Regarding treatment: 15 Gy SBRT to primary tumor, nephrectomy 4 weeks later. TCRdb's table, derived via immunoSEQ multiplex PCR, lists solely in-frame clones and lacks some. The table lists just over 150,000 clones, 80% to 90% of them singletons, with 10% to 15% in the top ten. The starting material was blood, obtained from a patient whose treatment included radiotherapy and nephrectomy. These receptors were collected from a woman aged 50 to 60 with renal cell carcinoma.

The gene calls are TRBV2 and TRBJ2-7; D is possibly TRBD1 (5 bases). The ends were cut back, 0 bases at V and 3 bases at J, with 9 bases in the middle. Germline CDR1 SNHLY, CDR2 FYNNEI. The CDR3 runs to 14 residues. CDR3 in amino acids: CASSEARVIYEQYF. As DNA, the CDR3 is TGTGCCAGCAGTGAAGCCAGGGTTATCTACGAGCAGTACTTC.

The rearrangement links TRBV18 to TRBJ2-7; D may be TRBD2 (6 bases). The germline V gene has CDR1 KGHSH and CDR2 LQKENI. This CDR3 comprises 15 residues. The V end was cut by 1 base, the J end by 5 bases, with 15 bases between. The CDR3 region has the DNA TGTGCCAGCTCACCACATCCGGGACTCACGAACGAGCAGTACTTC. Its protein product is CASSPHPGLTNEQYF.

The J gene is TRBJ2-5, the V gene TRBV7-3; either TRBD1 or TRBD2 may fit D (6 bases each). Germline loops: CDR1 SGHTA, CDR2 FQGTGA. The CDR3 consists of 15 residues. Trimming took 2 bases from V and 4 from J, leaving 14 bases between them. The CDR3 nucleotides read TGTGCCAGCAGCTTATCTGGGGGGCACGGAGAGACCCAGTACTTC. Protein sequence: CASSLSGGHGETQYF.

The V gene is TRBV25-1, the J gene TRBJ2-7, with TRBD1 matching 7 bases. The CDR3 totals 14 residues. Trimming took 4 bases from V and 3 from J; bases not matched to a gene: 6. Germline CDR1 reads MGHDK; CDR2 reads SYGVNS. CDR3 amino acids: CASSAMTGFYEQYF. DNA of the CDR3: TGTGCCAGCAGTGCCATGACAGGGTTCTACGAGCAGTACTTC.

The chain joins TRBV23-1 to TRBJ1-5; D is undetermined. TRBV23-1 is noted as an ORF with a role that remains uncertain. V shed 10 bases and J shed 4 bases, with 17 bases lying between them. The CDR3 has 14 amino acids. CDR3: CAIPDKSRNQPQHF. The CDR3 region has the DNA TGCGCCATCCCCGACAAGTCGAGAAATCAGCCCCAGCATTTT.

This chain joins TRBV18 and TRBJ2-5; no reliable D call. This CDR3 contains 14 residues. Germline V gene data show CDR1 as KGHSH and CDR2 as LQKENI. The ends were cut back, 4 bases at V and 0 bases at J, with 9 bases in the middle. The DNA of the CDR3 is TGTGCCAGCTCACAAAAGGGCTACCAAGAGACCCAGTACTTC. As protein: CASSQKGYQETQYF.

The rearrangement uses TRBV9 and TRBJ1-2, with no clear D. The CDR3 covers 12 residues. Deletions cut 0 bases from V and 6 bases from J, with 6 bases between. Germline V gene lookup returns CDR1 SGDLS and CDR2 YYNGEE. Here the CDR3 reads CASSVAGHGYTF. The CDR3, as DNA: TGTGCCAGCAGCGTAGCCGGTCATGGCTACACCTTC. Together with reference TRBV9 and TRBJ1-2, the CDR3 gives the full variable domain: DSGVTQTPKHLITATGQRVTLRCSPRSGDLSVYWYQQSLDQGLQFLIQYYNGEERAKGNILERFSAQQFPDLHSELNLSSLELGDSALYFCASSVAGHGYTFGSGTRLTVV.

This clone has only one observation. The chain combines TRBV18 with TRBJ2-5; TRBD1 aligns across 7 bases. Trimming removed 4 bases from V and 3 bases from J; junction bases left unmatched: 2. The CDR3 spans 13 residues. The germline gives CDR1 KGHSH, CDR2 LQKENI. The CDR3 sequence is CASSLQGEETQYF. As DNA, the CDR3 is TGTGCCAGCTCACTTCAGGGGGAAGAGACCCAGTACTTC.

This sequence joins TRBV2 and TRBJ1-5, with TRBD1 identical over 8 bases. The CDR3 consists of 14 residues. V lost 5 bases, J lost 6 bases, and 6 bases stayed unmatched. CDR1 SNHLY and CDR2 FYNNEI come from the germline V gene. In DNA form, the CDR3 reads TGTGCCAGCAGTATCCAGGGGGCGAGTCAGCCCCAGCATTTT. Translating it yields CASSIQGASQPQHF.

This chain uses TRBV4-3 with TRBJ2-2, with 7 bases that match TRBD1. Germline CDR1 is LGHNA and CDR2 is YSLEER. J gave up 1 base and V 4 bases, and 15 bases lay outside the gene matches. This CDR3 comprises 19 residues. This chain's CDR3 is CASSPYHDRAIKNTGELFF. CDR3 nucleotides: TGCGCCAGCAGCCCCTATCATGACAGGGCCATTAAGAACACCGGGGAGCTGTTTTTT.

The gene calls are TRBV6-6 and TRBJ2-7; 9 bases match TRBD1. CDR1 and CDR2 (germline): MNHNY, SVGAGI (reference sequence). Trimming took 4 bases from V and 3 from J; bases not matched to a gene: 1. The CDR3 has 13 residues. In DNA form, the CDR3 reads TGTGCCAGCAGTTCGGACAGGGGCTACGAGCAGTACTTC. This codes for CASSSDRGYEQYF.

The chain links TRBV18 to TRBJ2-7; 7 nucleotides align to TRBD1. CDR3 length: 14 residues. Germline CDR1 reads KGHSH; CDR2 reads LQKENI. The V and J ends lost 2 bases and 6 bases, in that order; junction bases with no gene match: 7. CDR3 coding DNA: TGTGCCAGCTCACCATTTCAGGGGGATGGCGAGCAGTACTTC. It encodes CASSPFQGDGEQYF.

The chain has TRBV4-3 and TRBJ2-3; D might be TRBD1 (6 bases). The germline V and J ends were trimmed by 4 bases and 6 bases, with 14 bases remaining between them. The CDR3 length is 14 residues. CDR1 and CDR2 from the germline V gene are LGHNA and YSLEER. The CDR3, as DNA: TGCGCCAGCAGCCTGGGGCAGGGGTTGGATACGCAGTATTTT. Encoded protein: CASSLGQGLDTQYF.

The CDR3 sequence is CASSLRRLLAGGSTDTQYF. CDR3 in DNA: TGTGCCAGCAGCTTAAGACGTCTCCTAGCGGGGGGCAGCACAGATACGCAGTATTTT. This chain links TRBV13 with TRBJ2-3; 11 bases line up with TRBD2. J was trimmed by 0 bases and V by 2 bases; bases with no gene match: 10. Germline values: CDR1 PRHDT, CDR2 FYEKMQ (reference sequence). CDR3 length: 19 amino acids.

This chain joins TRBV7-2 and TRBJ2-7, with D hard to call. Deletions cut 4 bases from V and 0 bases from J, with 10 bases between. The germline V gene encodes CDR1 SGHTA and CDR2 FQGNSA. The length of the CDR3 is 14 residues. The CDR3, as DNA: TGTGCCAGCAGCTCAGTTCTAAGCTCCTACGAGCAGTACTTC. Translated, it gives CASSSVLSSYEQYF.

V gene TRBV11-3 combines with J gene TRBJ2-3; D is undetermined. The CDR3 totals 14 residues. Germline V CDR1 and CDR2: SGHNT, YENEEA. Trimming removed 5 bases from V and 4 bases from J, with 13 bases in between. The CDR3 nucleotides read TGTGCCAGCAGCCTCGGCCGGGCCTCAGATACGCAGTATTTT. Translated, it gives CASSLGRASDTQYF.

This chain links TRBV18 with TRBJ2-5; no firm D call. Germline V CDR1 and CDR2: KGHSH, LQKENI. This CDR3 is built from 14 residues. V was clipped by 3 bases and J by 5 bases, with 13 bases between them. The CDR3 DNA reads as TGTGCCAGCTCACCCCGGACCAGGATGGAGACCCAGTACTTC. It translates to CASSPRTRMETQYF.

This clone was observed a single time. CDR3 region: CASASTSQSYEQYF. The CDR3 nucleotides are TGCGCCAGTGCATCGACTAGCCAATCCTACGAGCAGTACTTC. V usage is TRBV5-1 and J usage is TRBJ2-7, with 7 bases matching TRBD2. With 8 bases clipped from V and 1 base from J, the junction kept 9 bases outside the gene matches. Germline CDR1 and CDR2: SGHRS and YFSETQ. The CDR3 covers 14 residues.